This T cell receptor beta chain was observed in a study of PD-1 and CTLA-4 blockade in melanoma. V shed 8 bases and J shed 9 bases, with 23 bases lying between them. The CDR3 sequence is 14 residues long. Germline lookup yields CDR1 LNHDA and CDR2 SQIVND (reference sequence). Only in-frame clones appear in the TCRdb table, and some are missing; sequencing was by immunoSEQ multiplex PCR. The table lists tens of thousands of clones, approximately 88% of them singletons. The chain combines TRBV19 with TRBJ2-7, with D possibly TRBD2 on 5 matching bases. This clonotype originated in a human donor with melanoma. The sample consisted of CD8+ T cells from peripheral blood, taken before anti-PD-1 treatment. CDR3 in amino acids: CASDEGNSGSGQYF. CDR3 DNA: TGTGCCAGTGACGAAGGAAATAGTGGGAGCGGGCAGTACTTC.